Below are 12 T cell receptor beta chains sequenced from a single sample in a study of molecular identifiers for immune sequencing clone quantification. Using its own MiXCR run on the PCR reads, TCRdb lists one record per CDR3 protein. This repertoire shows 85,000 to 100,000 distinct CDR3 sequences, 20% to 25% found once; its top ten account for about 0.94%. The sample comprised naive CD8+ T cells from blood, with Jurkat cell RNA spiked in. The subset is: FACS-sorted CD8+CD4-CCR7+CD45RA+ naive T cells. These TCRs come from a human donor in good health. Some libraries in this study had Jurkat cell RNA spiked in.

This clonotype has a count of ten or more. The chain recombines TRBV11-2 with TRBJ2-3; 8 bases match TRBD1. Germline CDR1 SGHAT, CDR2 FQNNGV. CDR3 length: 18 amino acids. J was trimmed by 6 bases and V by 1 base; bases with no gene match: 15. The DNA for the CDR3 is TGTGCCAGCAGCTTAGGCCAGGGGGCGGTTAGCGAAGCCGATACGCAGTATTTT. This sequence encodes CASSLGQGAVSEADTQYF.

Remarks on this clonotype: One base away lies a much larger clone, so this may be a sequencing read error. The chain recombines TRBV5-6 with TRBJ2-7; 12 nucleotides align to TRBD2. Germline V lookup: CDR1 SGHDT, CDR2 YYEEEE. The CDR3 contains 16 residues. The CDR3, as DNA: TGTGCCAGCAGCCTGCCTATGGCTAGCGGGAGGGTCGAGCGGTACTTC. Translated: CASSLPMASGRVERYF. Full variable domain (remainder filled in from reference TRBV5-6 and TRBJ2-7): DAGVTQSPTHLIKTRGQQVTLRCSPKSGHDTVSWYQQALGQGPQFIFQYYEEEERQRGNFPDRFSGHQFPNYSSELNVNALLLGDSALYLCASSLPMASGRVERYFGPGTRLTVT.

This clonotype was counted ten times or more. This chain uses TRBV7-8 with TRBJ1-5; no definite D call. This CDR3 is built from 15 residues. V lost 0 bases and J lost 4, with 10 bases in between. In germline, CDR1 is SGHVS, CDR2 FQNEAQ. The CDR3: CASSLAPDHNQPQHF. The CDR3 DNA reads as TGTGCCAGCAGCTTAGCGCCCGATCATAATCAGCCCCAGCATTTT.

This clonotype was counted a few times. The J gene is TRBJ2-3, the V gene TRBV29-1; possibly TRBD2 for D (5 bases). V was cut by 7 bases and J by 2 bases, with 16 bases left in between. This CDR3 has 14 amino acids. The germline V gene has CDR1 SQVTM and CDR2 ANQGSEA. The CDR3 region has the DNA TGCAGCGCTGAGGGCTACCGTAACACAGATACGCAGTATTTT. Translating gives CSAEGYRNTDTQYF.

A word on this clonotype: A much larger clone lies one base from this, so it may be a read error. The chain employs TRBV12-3 or TRBV12-4 and TRBJ1-1, with D uncertain. Trimming cost V 5 bases and J 7 bases, with 14 bases left between them. The CDR3 has 13 amino acids. For the CDR3, the DNA is TGTGCCAGCAGTCCGCGGAGAGGCATTGAAGCTTTCTTT. Its protein is CASSPRRGIEAFF.

Ten or more counts support this clonotype. The chain recombines TRBV11-2 with TRBJ2-5; 13 bases are shared with TRBD2. The V and J ends lost 5 bases and 4 bases, in that order; junction bases with no gene match: 4. Germline-derived CDR1 and CDR2 are SGHAT and FQNNGV. This CDR3 has 15 residues. CDR3 nucleotides: TGTGCCAGCAGCCCGGGACTAGCGGGGAGAGAGACCCAGTACTTC. It is translated as CASSPGLAGRETQYF.

CDR3 bases: TGTGCCAGCAGCTTAGTTGGCAGCTCCACCGGGGAGCTGTTTTTT. As protein: CASSLVGSSTGELFF. The chain employs TRBV7-9 and TRBJ2-2, with D uncertain. V lost 1 base to trimming and J lost 4 bases, with 10 bases between them. Germline loops: CDR1 SEHNR, CDR2 FQNEAQ (reference sequence). This CDR3 comprises 15 residues.

Points on this clonotype: Mismatch with germline at one junction end may stem from a read error. The chain employs TRBV5-4 and TRBJ2-1; TRBD2 is a possible D gene (6 bases). Germline-derived CDR1 and CDR2 are SGHNT and YYREEE (reference sequence). The CDR3 totals 16 residues. CDR3 in DNA: TGTGCCAGCAGCCCCATACAGCGGGTTAACTACAATGAGCAGCTCTTC. It is translated as CASSPIQRVNYNEQLF.

To note about this clonotype: This could be a read error, since a much larger clone is one nucleotide away. This chain uses TRBV7-9 with TRBJ2-1; 10 bases fit TRBD2. The CDR3 is made up of 15 amino acids. Looked up from germline, CDR1 is SEHNR and CDR2 is FQNEAQ (reference sequence). The CDR3 nucleotides read TGTGCCAGCAGCCTACTAGCGGGGAACTACAGTGAGCAGTTCTTC. Translation gives CASSLLAGNYSEQFF.

In its sample, this clonotype was seen a few times. The chain uses TRBV9 and TRBJ2-7, with 7 bases fitting TRBD2. Germline V gene lookup returns CDR1 SGDLS and CDR2 YYNGEE. The V and J ends lost 4 bases and 2 bases, in that order; junction bases with no gene match: 6. The CDR3 totals 14 residues. CDR3 nucleotide sequence: TGTGCCAGCAGCCCGGGGGGACGGACCTACGAGCAGTACTTC. This codes for CASSPGGRTYEQYF.

This clonotype has a count of ten or more. V is TRBV6-5 and J is TRBJ2-3, with 11 positions matching TRBD2. The germline CDR1 and CDR2 sequences are MNHEY and SVGAGI. The V segment lost 5 bases and the J segment 1 base; nucleotides outside the gene matches: 5. This CDR3 region has 16 residues. The CDR3 loop is CASSAVAGGRTDTQYF. CDR3 nucleotides: TGTGCCAGCAGTGCTGTAGCGGGAGGGCGCACAGATACGCAGTATTTT.

Ten or more counts support this clonotype. The rearrangement uses TRBV5-4 and TRBJ1-1; TRBD1 agrees at 7 bases. In germline, CDR1 is SGHNT, CDR2 YYREEE (reference sequence). Trimming removed 4 bases from V and 2 bases from J; junction bases left unmatched: 8. The CDR3 covers 15 residues. In DNA form, the CDR3 reads TGTGCCAGCAGCGGGCCCGGGACAGCAAACACTGAAGCTTTCTTT. Its translation is CASSGPGTANTEAFF. Full variable domain (rest looked up from reference TRBV5-4 and TRBJ1-1): ETGVTQSPTHLIKTRGQQVTLRCSSQSGHNTVSWYQQALGQGPQFIFQYYREEENGRGNFPPRFSGLQFPNYSSELNVNALELDDSALYLCASSGPGTANTEAFFGQGTRLTVV.